This T cell receptor (beta chain) is from a study of blood T cell repertoires in COVID-19. Study overall: Collection of acute and convalescent COVID-19 samples took place in the United States, Italy and Spain. PBMCs, B-cell-depleted T cells, or T cells provided the cDNA or gDNA that made up the material.

This CDR3 has 16 residues. The V gene lost 6 bases and the J gene lost 2 bases, with 16 bases spanning the gap. Germline V gene sequence: CDR1 SNHLY, CDR2 FYNNEI. Using immunoSEQ multiplex PCR, the repertoire was profiled, and TCRdb retains in-frame clones only, with some absent. The sample includes roughly 65,000 clones, roughly 86% of them seen just once. Material: peripheral blood. The V call is TRBV2, the J call TRBJ1-4, with D perhaps TRBD1 (5 bases). This sequence originates from an older woman with acute or convalescent COVID-19. CDR3 amino acids: CASRNLRGRTNEKLFF. The CDR3 coding sequence is TGTGCCAGCAGGAACCTTCGGGGGAGGACTAATGAAAAACTGTTTTTT.